Shown below are 9 T cell receptor beta chains from a single sample sequenced in a study of T cell responses to AZD1222 COVID-19 vaccine. Clones were sequenced by immunoSEQ multiplex PCR, and TCRdb holds only the in-frame ones, with some missing. This table has approximately 110,000 clones, around 92% appearing once. Sequencing was performed on peripheral blood, taken 28 days after the second AZD1222 dose. The receptors originated from an adult who received the AZD1222 COVID-19 vaccine.

The chain has TRBV28 and TRBJ1-2; D not resolved. The CDR3 has 14 amino acids. V was clipped by 7 bases and J by 4 bases, with 16 bases between them. Germline V gene data show CDR1 as MDHEN and CDR2 as SYDVKM. The CDR3 bases are TGTGCCAGCACCTACGCTCCAGGAGTCTATGGCTACACCTTC. Translation: CASTYAPGVYGYTF.

The chain recombines TRBV24-1 with TRBJ2-2; 9 bases map to TRBD1. V dropped 4 bases and J dropped 3; count of bases not matched to a gene: 11. Per the germline V gene, CDR1 is KGHDR and CDR2 is SFDVKD. CDR3 length: 18 amino acids. The CDR3 sequence: CATSDLPGQGRDTGELFF. CDR3 in DNA: TGTGCCACCAGTGACCTGCCGGGACAGGGTAGGGACACCGGGGAGCTGTTTTTT.

The chain combines TRBV2 with TRBJ2-5; no reliable D call. Germline values: CDR1 SNHLY, CDR2 FYNNEI. Trimming pared 3 bases from V and 4 bases from J, leaving 9 bases between. The CDR3 extends over 13 amino acids. The CDR3 DNA reads as TGTGCCAGCAGTGATCGGCCGGCAGAGACCCAGTACTTC. It encodes CASSDRPAETQYF.

J is TRBJ2-1 and V is TRBV2; D unclear. Trimming left V 7 bases short and J 5 bases short, with 15 bases between. This CDR3 region has 14 residues. From germline, CDR1 is SNHLY and CDR2 FYNNEI. CDR3 loop: CASTAREHNNEQFF. DNA for the CDR3: TGTGCCAGCACCGCCCGTGAGCATAACAATGAGCAGTTCTTC.

The V gene is TRBV2, the J gene TRBJ1-5, with D hard to call. The germline V gene encodes CDR1 SNHLY and CDR2 FYNNEI. The CDR3 spans 14 residues. With 1 base removed from V and 5 bases from J, the gap between germline ends came to 9 bases. The CDR3 sequence: CASSEGAPYQPQHF. The CDR3 coding sequence is TGTGCCAGCAGTGAAGGGGCACCCTATCAGCCCCAGCATTTT.

The rearrangement joins TRBV3-1 (or the pseudogene TRBV3-2) to TRBJ2-1, with a possible D match to TRBD1 (6 bases). Trimming removed 0 bases at V and 6 bases at J, with 12 bases between. This CDR3 region has 15 residues. Looked up from germline, CDR1 is LGHDT and CDR2 is YNNKEL (reference sequence). The CDR3 region has the DNA TGTGCCAGCAGCCAAGAGCGGATAGGGGGCAATGAGCAGTTCTTC. It codes for CASSQERIGGNEQFF.

This clone was detected only once. V is TRBV6-6 and J is TRBJ2-5, with 8 bases that match TRBD1. Germline-derived CDR1 and CDR2 are MNHNY and SVGAGI (reference sequence). CDR3 length: 14 amino acids. The J segment lost 6 bases and the V segment lost 7 bases, leaving 10 bases of the junction unmatched. The CDR3 protein is CASTSGQGLKTQYF. In DNA form, the CDR3 reads TGTGCCAGCACTTCAGGACAGGGATTGAAGACCCAGTACTTC.

This chain uses TRBV28 with TRBJ1-5; tentative D call: TRBD1 (6 bases). V was clipped by 1 base and J by 7 bases, with 14 bases between them. This CDR3 spans 15 amino acids. Germline V gives CDR1 MDHEN, CDR2 SYDVKM. The CDR3: CASSLSAGGRQPQHF. DNA for the CDR3: TGTGCCAGCAGTTTATCGGCCGGGGGGCGCCAGCCCCAGCATTTT.

This rearrangement joins TRBV9 to TRBJ1-2; D uncertain. Germline V CDR1 and CDR2: SGDLS, YYNGEE. The V end lost 4 bases, the J end lost 4 bases, and 17 bases lay between the germline ends. The CDR3 consists of 15 residues. CDR3 DNA sequence: TGTGCCAGCAGCCAACTCACTTCTGACCCCTATGGCTACACCTTC. Protein sequence: CASSQLTSDPYGYTF.